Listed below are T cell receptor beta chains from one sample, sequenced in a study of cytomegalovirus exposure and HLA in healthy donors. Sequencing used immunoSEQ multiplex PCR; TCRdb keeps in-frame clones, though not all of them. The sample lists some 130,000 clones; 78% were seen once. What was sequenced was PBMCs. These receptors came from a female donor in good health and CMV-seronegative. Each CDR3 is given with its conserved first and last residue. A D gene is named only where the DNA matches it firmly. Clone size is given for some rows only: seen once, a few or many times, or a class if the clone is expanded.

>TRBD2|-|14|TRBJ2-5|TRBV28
CASSSSGIDETQYF
TGTGCCAGCAGTTCTAGCGGGATCGACGAGACCCAGTACTTC
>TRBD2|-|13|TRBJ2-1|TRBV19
CASSMVGEGEQFF
TGTGCCAGTAGTATGGTGGGGGAGGGTGAGCAGTTCTTC
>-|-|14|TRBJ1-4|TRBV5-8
CARTPTEGIEKLFF
TGTGCCAGGACACCGACGGAGGGAATTGAAAAACTGTTTTTT
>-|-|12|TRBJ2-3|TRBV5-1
CASSLGQDTQYF
TGCGCCAGCAGCTTGGGACAAGATACGCAGTATTTT
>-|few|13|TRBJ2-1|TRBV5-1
CASSRGTSNEQFF
TGCGCCAGCAGCAGAGGGACAAGCAATGAGCAGTTCTTC
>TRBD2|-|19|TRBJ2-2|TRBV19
CASTPLGSGRAVNTGELFF
TGTGCCAGTACCCCCCTGGGCAGCGGGAGGGCCGTAAACACCGGGGAGCTGTTTTTT
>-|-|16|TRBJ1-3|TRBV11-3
CASRLGAQPSGNTIYF
TGTGCCAGCAGGTTGGGGGCACAGCCCTCTGGAAACACCATATATTTT
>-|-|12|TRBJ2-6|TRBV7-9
CASLSGANVLTF
TGTGCCAGTTTATCTGGGGCCAACGTCCTGACTTTC
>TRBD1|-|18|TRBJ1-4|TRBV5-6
CASSSGQGRSLTNEKLFF
TGTGCCAGCAGCTCGGGACAGGGAAGATCTCTCACTAATGAAAAACTGTTTTTT
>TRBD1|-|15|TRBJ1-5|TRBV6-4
CASSPSGQGYQPQHF
TGTGCCAGCAGTCCTTCGGGACAGGGATATCAGCCCCAGCATTTT
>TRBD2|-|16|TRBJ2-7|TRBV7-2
CASSSRTSGRPYEQYF
TGTGCCAGCAGCTCCCGGACTAGCGGACGTCCCTACGAGCAGTACTTC
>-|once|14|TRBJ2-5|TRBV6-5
CASSYSSARETQYF
TGTGCCAGCAGTTATAGTTCAGCTAGAGAGACCCAGTACTTC
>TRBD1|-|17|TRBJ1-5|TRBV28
CASRSGQGAGSNQPQHF
TGTGCCAGCAGATCGGGACAGGGGGCAGGTAGCAATCAGCCCCAGCATTTT
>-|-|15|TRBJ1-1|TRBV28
CASSSITGRGTEAFF
TGTGCCAGCAGTTCCATTACAGGGAGAGGGACTGAAGCTTTCTTT
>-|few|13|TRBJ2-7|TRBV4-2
CASSPTAMAEQYF
TGTGCCAGCAGCCCGACTGCTATGGCGGAGCAGTACTTC
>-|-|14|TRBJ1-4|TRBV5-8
CASRVGGRDKKLFF
TGTGCCAGCAGAGTGGGCGGCCGGGACAAAAAACTGTTTTTT